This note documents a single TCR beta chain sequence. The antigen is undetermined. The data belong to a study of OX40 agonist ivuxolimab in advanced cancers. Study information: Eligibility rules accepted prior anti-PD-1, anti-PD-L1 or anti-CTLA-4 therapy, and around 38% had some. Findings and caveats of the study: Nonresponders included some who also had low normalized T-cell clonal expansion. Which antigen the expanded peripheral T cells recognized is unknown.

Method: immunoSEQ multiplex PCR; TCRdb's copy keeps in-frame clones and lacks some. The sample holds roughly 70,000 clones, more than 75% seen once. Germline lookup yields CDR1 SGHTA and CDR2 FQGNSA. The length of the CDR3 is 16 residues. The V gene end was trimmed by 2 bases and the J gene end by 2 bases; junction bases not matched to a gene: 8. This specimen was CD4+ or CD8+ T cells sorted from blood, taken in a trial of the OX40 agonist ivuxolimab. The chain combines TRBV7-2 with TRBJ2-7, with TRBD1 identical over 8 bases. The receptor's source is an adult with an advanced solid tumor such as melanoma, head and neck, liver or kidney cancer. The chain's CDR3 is CASSLSTGGFAYEQYF. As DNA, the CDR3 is TGTGCCAGCAGCTTATCCACAGGGGGATTTGCCTACGAGCAGTACTTC.